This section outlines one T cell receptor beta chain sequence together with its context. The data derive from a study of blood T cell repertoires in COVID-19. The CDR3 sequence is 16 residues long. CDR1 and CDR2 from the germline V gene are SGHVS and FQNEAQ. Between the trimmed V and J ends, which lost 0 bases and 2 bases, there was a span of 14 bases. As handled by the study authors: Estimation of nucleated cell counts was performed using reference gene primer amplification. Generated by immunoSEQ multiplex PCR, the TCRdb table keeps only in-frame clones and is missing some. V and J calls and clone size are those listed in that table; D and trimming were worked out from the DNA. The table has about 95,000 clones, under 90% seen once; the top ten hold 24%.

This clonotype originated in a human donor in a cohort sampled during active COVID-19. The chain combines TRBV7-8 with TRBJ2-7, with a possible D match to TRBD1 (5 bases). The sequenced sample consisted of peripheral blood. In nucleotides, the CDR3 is TGTGCCAGCAGCTTAGCGCCAGGGAATTTGGCCTACGAGCAGTACTTC. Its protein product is CASSLAPGNLAYEQYF.